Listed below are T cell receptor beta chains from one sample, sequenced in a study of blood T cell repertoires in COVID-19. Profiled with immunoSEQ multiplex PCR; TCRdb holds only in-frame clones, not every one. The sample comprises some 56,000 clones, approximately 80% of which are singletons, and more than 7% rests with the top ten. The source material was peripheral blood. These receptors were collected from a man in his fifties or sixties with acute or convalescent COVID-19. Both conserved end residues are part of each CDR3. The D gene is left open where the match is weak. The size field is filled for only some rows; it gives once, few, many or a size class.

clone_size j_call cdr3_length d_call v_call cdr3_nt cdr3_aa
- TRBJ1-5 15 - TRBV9 TGTGCCAGCAGCGCGGCGTCAGGGAGCAATCAGCCCCAGCATTTT CASSAASGSNQPQHF
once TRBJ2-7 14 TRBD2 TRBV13 TGTGCCAGCATGCCGGGACTAGCGGGGGTAGAGCAGTACTTC CASMPGLAGVEQYF
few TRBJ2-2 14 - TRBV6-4 TGTGCCAGCGCCACTAGCAGCGACACCGGGGAGCTGTTTTTT CASATSSDTGELFF
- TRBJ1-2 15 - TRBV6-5 TGTGCCAGCAGTCCGGGTTTGACAGTCAACTATGGCTACACCTTC CASSPGLTVNYGYTF
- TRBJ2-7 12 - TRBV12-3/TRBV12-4 TGTGCCAGCAGTGGGGGGTCCTACGAGCAGTACTTC CASSGGSYEQYF
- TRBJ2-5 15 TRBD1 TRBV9 TGTGCCAGCAGCGCCTCAGGGGGCGATCCGGAGACCCAGTACTTC CASSASGGDPETQYF
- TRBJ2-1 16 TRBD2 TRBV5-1 TGCGCCAGCAGCTTGGACCGGGGAGGGCTTAACAATGAGCAGTTCTTC CASSLDRGGLNNEQFF
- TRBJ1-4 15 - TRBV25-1 TGTGCCAGCAGTGACGGGGGTCGGACTAATGAAAAACTGTTTTTT CASSDGGRTNEKLFF
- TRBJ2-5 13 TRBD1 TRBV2 TGTGCCAGCAATAGGGACAGCCAAGAGACCCAGTACTTC CASNRDSQETQYF
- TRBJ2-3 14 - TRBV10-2 TGCGCCAGCAGTGCACTAGCTGGAACAGATACGCAGTATTTT CASSALAGTDTQYF
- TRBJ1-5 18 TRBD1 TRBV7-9 TGTGCCAGCAGCTTAGGGGTGATAGGGGGCTTAAGGAATCAGCCCCAGCATTTT CASSLGVIGGLRNQPQHF
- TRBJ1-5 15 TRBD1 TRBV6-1 TGTGCCAGCAGTGAGCCTGACAGGGACCATCAGCCCCAGCATTTT CASSEPDRDHQPQHF
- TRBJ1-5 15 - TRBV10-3 TGTGCCATCAGTGAGTCCGGCGGGGGGCGGCAGCCCCAGCATTTT CAISESGGGRQPQHF
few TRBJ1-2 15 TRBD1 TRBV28 TGTGCCAGCAGTACCTCAGGGGGCGCAAACTATGGCTACACCTTC CASSTSGGANYGYTF
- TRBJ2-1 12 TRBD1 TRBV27 TGTGCCAGCAGCTCCAGGGGGCTTGGGCAGTTCTTC CASSSRGLGQFF
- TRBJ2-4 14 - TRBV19 TGTGCCACTCAGGCAGGTGGCAGGGGAAACATTCAGTACTTC CATQAGGRGNIQYF
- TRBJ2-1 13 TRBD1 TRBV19 TGTGCCAGTAGTACCGGGACAGGGTGGGGTCAGTTCTTC CASSTGTGWGQFF
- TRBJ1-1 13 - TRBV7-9 TGTGCCAGCAGCCGACGGGAGGGCACTGAAGCTTTCTTT CASSRREGTEAFF
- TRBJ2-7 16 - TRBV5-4 TGTGCCAGCAGCACTCAGCGGGGGACAGGGAGGAGGGAGCAGTACTTC CASSTQRGTGRREQYF
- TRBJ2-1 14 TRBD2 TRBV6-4 TGTGCCAGCAGGATTAGCGGGGCCAACAATGAGCAGTTCTTC CASRISGANNEQFF
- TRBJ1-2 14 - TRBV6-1 TGTGCCAGCAGTGAAGCAGCAAGAGTCTATGGCTACACCTTC CASSEAARVYGYTF